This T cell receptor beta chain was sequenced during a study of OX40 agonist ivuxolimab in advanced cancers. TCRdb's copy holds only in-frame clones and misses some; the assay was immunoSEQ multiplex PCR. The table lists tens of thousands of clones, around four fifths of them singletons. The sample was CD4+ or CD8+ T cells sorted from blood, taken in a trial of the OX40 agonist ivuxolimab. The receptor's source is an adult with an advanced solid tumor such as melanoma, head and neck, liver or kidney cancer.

CDR3: CASSNGPWTDTQYF. CDR3 DNA sequence: TGTGCCAGTAGTAACGGACCCTGGACAGATACGCAGTATTTT. The chain uses TRBV19 and TRBJ2-3; D ambiguous. CDR1 and CDR2 (germline): LNHDA, SQIVND (reference sequence). V dropped 4 bases and J dropped 3 bases, with 11 bases sitting between them. This CDR3 spans 14 amino acids.